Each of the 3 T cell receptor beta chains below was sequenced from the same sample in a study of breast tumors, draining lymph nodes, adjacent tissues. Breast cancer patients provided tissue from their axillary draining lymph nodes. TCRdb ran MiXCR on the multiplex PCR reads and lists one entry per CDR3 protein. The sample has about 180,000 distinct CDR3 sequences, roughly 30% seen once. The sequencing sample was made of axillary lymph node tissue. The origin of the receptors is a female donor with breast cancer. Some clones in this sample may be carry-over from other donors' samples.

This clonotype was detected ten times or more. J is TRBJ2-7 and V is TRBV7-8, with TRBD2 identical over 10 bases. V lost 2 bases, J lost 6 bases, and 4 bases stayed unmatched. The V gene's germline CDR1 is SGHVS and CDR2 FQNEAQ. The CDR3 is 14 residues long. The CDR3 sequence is CASSLQREGREQYF. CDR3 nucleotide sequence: TGTGCCAGCAGCTTACAGCGGGAGGGACGCGAGCAGTACTTC.

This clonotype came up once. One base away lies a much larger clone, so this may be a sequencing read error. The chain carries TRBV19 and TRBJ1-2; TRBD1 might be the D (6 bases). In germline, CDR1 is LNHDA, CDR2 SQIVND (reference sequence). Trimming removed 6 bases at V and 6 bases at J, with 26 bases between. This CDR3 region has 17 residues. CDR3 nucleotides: TGTGCCAGTAGCCAACAGGGTTTCTCTGGGCCGAACCATGGCTACACCTTC. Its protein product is CASSQQGFSGPNHGYTF. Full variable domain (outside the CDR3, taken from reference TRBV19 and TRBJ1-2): DGGITQSPKYLFRKEGQNVTLSCEQNLNHDAMYWYRQDPGQGLRLIYYSQIVNDFQKGDIAEGYSVSREKKESFPLTVTSAQKNPTAFYLCASSQQGFSGPNHGYTFGSGTRLTVV.

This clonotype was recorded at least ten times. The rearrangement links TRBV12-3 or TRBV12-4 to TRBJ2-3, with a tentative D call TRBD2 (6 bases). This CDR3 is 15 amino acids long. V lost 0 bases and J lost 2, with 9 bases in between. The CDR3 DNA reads TGTGCCAGCAGTTTAGCGGGACTCAACACAGATACGCAGTATTTT. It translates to CASSLAGLNTDTQYF.